These 10 T cell receptor beta chains were sequenced from one sample in a study of cytomegalovirus exposure and HLA in healthy donors. Use of 60 Vbeta and 13 Jbeta primers characterized the PCR. Libraries were prepared by immunoSEQ multiplex PCR; TCRdb keeps only in-frame clonotypes and omits some of them. The data show over 150,000 clones, with approximately 84% seen just once and around 4.9% held by the top ten. The sequencing sample was made of PBMCs. These receptors were collected from a man younger than 35 in good health and CMV-seronegative.

The chain uses TRBV30 and TRBJ2-1; 11 bases align to TRBD2. The J segment lost 4 bases and the V segment lost 5 bases, leaving 7 bases of the junction unmatched. In germline, CDR1 is GTSNPN, CDR2 SVGIG (reference sequence). The CDR3 is 15 residues long. In nucleotides, the CDR3 is TGTGCCTGGGGGGATAGCGGGAGGGATTACAATGAGCAGTTCTTC. Its translation is CAWGDSGRDYNEQFF.

The chain has TRBV10-3 and TRBJ1-5; D perhaps matches TRBD1 (6 bases). The CDR3 consists of 16 residues. The V end lost 2 bases, the J end lost 6 bases, and 17 bases lay between the germline ends. In germline, CDR1 is ENHRY, CDR2 SYGVKD. CDR3 in DNA: TGTGCCATCAGTGAGGCTGGGACATCCCCTCGTCAGCCCCAGCATTTT. Translated: CAISEAGTSPRQPQHF.

The chain combines TRBV7-8 with TRBJ2-2; D unclear. This CDR3 comprises 13 residues. Germline CDR1 and CDR2: SGHVS and FQNEAQ. V was clipped by 5 bases and J by 5 bases, with 9 bases between them. CDR3 protein: CASSVRVTGELFF. In nucleotides, the CDR3 is TGTGCCAGCAGCGTAAGAGTGACCGGGGAGCTGTTTTTT.

J is TRBJ2-1 and V is TRBV7-6, with D unclear. The CDR3 runs to 12 residues. Germline CDR1 reads SGHVS; CDR2 reads FNYEAQ. V lost 5 bases to trimming and J lost 3 bases, with 5 bases between them. This CDR3 is CASSPNYNEQFF. The CDR3 coding sequence is TGTGCCAGCAGCCCCAACTACAATGAGCAGTTCTTC.

The chain combines TRBV14 with TRBJ1-2; D gene unclear. The CDR3 is made up of 14 amino acids. The germline V and J ends were trimmed by 0 bases and 8 bases, with 13 bases remaining between them. CDR1 is SGHDN and CDR2 is FVKESK in the germline V gene. CDR3 in DNA: TGTGCCAGCAGCCAAGATATGATACAGTCCGGCTACACCTTC. Encoded protein: CASSQDMIQSGYTF.

The chain recombines TRBV18 with TRBJ1-2; 8 bases agree with TRBD1. Unmatched junction bases numbered 7, after V lost 5 bases and J lost 5 bases. The germline CDR1 and CDR2 sequences are KGHSH and LQKENI. CDR3 size: 14 residues. CDR3 loop: CASSGQGPGYGYTF. For the CDR3, the DNA is TGTGCCAGCTCAGGACAGGGACCTGGGTATGGCTACACCTTC.

The chain links TRBV5-1 to TRBJ1-1; D is undetermined. Trimming shortened V by 3 bases and J by 1 base, and 10 bases separated the two germline ends. The CDR3 has 14 residues. The V gene's germline CDR1 is SGHRS and CDR2 YFSETQ. The CDR3 DNA reads as TGCGCCAGCAGCTCAGGACTTTCGAACACTGAAGCTTTCTTT. As protein: CASSSGLSNTEAFF.

The rearrangement joins TRBV19 to TRBJ2-1; weak D call: TRBD2 (7 bases). The CDR3 length is 16 residues. Per the germline V gene, CDR1 is LNHDA and CDR2 is SQIVND (reference sequence). The germline V and J ends were trimmed by 5 bases and 6 bases, with 20 bases remaining between them. The CDR3 protein is CASSVGGGVYGNEQFF. The CDR3 DNA reads as TGTGCCAGTAGTGTGGGGGGGGGCGTCTACGGCAATGAGCAGTTCTTC. The full variable domain, its missing parts supplied by reference TRBV19 and TRBJ2-1, is DGGITQSPKYLFRKEGQNVTLSCEQNLNHDAMYWYRQDPGQGLRLIYYSQIVNDFQKGDIAEGYSVSREKKESFPLTVTSAQKNPTAFYLCASSVGGGVYGNEQFFGPGTRLTVL.

The rearrangement joins TRBV7-2 to TRBJ2-5; 7 bases are shared with TRBD2. The CDR3 runs to 14 residues. V lost 5 bases and J lost 0; bases outside the gene matches: 3. CDR1 is SGHTA, CDR2 FQGNSA, per germline. CDR3 sequence reads: CASSRRGDQETQYF. The CDR3 DNA follows: TGTGCCAGCAGCCGACGGGGGGACCAAGAGACCCAGTACTTC.

The V gene is TRBV27, the J gene TRBJ2-7; 9 positions agree with TRBD1. J was trimmed by 2 bases and V by 4 bases; bases with no gene match: 3. The CDR3 totals 14 residues. Germline CDR1 is MNHEY and CDR2 is SMNVEV (reference sequence). For the CDR3, the DNA is TGTGCCAGCAGTTCGACAGGGGGGGCCTACGAGCAGTACTTC. It encodes CASSSTGGAYEQYF.